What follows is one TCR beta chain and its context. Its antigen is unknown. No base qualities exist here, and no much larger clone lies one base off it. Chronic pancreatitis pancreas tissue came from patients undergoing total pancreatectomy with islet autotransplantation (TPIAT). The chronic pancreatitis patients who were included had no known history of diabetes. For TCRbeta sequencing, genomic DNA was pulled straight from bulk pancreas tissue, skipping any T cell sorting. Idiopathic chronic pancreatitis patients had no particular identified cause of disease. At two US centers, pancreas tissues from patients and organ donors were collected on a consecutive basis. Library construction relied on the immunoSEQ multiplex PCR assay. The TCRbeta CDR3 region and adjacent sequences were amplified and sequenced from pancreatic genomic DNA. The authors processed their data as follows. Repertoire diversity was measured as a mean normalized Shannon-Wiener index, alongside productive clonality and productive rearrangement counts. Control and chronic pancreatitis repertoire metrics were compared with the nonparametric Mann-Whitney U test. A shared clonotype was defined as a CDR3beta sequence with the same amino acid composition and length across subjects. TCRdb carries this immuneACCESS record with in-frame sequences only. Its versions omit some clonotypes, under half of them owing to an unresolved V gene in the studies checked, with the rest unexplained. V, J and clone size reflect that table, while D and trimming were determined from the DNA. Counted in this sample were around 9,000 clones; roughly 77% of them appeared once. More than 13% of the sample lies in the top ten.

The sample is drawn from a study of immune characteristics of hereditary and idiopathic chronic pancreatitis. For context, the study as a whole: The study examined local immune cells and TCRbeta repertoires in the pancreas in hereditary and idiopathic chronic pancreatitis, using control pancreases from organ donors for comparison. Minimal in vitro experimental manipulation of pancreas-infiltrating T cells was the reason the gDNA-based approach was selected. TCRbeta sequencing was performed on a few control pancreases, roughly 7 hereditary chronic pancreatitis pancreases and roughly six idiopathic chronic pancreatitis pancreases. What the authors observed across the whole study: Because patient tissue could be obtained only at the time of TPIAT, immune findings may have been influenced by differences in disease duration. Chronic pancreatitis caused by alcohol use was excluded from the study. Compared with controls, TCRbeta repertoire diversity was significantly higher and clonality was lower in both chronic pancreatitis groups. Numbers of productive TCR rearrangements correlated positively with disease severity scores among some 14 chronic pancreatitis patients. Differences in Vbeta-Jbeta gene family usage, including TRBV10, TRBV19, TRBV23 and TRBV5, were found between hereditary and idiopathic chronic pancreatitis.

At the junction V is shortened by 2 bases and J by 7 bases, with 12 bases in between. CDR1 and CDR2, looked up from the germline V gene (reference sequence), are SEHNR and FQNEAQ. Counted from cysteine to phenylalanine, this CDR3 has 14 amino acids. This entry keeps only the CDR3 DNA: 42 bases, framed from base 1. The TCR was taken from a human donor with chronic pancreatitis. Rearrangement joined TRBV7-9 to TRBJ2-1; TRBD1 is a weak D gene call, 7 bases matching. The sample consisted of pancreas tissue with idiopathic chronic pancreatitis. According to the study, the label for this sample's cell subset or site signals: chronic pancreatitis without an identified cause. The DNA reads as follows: TGTGCCAGCAGCTTATCTGCAGGGGGGAATGAGCAGTTCTTC. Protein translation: CASSLSAGGNEQFF.